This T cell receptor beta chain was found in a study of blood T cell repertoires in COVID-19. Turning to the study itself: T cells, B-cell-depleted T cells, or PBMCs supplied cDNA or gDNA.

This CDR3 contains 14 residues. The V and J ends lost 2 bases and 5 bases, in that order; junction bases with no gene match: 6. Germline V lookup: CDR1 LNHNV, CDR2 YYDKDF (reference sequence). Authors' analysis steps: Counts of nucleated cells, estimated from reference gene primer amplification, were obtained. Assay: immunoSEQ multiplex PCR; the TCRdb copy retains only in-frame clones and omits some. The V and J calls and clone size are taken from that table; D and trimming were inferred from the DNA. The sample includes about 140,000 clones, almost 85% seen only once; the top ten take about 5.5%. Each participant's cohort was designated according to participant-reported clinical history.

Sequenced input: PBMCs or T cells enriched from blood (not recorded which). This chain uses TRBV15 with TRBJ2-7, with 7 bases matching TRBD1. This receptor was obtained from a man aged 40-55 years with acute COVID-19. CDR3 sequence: CATSRNDRANEQYF. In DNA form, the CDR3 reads TGTGCCACCAGCAGAAACGACAGGGCAAACGAGCAGTACTTC.